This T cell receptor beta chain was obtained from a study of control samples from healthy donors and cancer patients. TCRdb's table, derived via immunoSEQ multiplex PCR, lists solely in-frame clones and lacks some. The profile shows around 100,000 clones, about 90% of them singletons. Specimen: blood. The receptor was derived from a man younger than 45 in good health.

The chain's CDR3 is CASSYGNQPQHF. The CDR3 DNA is TGTGCCAGCAGTTACGGTAATCAGCCCCAGCATTTT. The genes are TRBV6-6 and TRBJ1-5; no definite D call. V was pared by 2 bases and J by 4 bases, with 3 bases between. Germline CDR1 is MNHNY and CDR2 is SVGAGI (reference sequence). The CDR3 runs 12 residues.